One TCR beta chain is described in this entry. What it binds is unknown. These data originate in a study of T cells in Graves' hyperthyroidism and ophthalmopathy. It was RNA transcripts that yielded the amplified TCR beta CDR3 regions. Researchers ran a first-round RT-PCR on the TCR CDR3 using the HTBI primer set. TCRdb reprocessed the multiplex PCR reads with MiXCR, giving one entry per CDR3 protein. The repertoire holds more than 250,000 distinct CDR3 sequences, with approximately 14% as singletons. The V and J ends lost 5 bases and 6 bases, in that order; junction bases with no gene match: 9. The CDR3 has 14 residues. CDR1 and CDR2 from the germline V gene are SGHTA and FQGNSA. Regarding the study as a whole: Most clonotypes expanded in the thyroid (above 0.001) were also present in blood.

Material for sequencing was blood. V and J are TRBV7-2 and TRBJ1-2, with 7 bases matching TRBD1. The sequence came from a woman aged 50 to 60 with Graves' hyperthyroidism that later progressed to Graves' ophthalmopathy. CDR3 residues: CASSPQDRVHGYTF. The DNA of the CDR3 is TGTGCCAGCAGCCCTCAAGACAGGGTCCATGGCTACACCTTC. Full variable domain (remainder filled in from reference TRBV7-2 and TRBJ1-2): GAGVSQSPSNKVTEKGKDVELRCDPISGHTALYWYRQSLGQGLEFLIYFQGNSAPDKSGLPSDRFSAERTGGSVSTLTIQRTQQEDSAVYLCASSPQDRVHGYTFGSGTRLTVV.